Each of the 17 T cell receptor beta chains below was sequenced from the same sample in a study of T cell responses to AZD1222 COVID-19 vaccine. Assay: immunoSEQ multiplex PCR; the TCRdb copy retains only in-frame clones and omits some. The sample lists some 120,000 clones; around 91% were seen once. The sample in question was peripheral blood, obtained on day 0 of MenACWY control vaccination. The receptors here all came from an adult in good health.

This rearrangement joins TRBV7-3 to TRBJ2-1, with D unclear. The germline V and J ends were trimmed by 2 bases and 7 bases, with 9 bases remaining between them. The V gene's germline CDR1 is SGHTA and CDR2 FQGTGA. The CDR3 spans 13 residues. In DNA, the CDR3 is TGTGCCAGCAGCTTAGATCGTGATAATGAGCAGTTCTTC. Amino acids: CASSLDRDNEQFF.

The chain links TRBV28 to TRBJ1-5; 7 bases are a match to TRBD1. Germline V gene lookup returns CDR1 MDHEN and CDR2 SYDVKM. The CDR3 contains 16 residues. V lost 5 bases to trimming and J lost 3 bases; unmatched junction nucleotides: 10. The CDR3 nucleotides read TGTGCCAGCAGTCCTATAGGCGGGACAGTCAATCAGCCCCAGCATTTT. Amino acids: CASSPIGGTVNQPQHF.

V is TRBV12-3 or TRBV12-4 and J is TRBJ2-1; no definite D call. Trimming cost V 7 bases and J 3 bases, with 7 bases left between them. The CDR3 runs to 12 residues. CDR3 coding DNA: TGTGCCAGCACCAAAGACTACAATGAGCAGTTCTTC. Amino acids: CASTKDYNEQFF.

The chain is built from TRBV7-3 and TRBJ2-2, with 12 bases lining up with TRBD2. V was clipped by 5 bases and J by 10 bases; unmatched bases: 8. This CDR3 is 15 amino acids long. The V gene's germline CDR1 is SGHTA and CDR2 FQGTGA. The DNA for the CDR3 is TGTGCCAGCAGCCGGACTAGCGGGACCACCATGGAGCTGTTTTTT. Translation: CASSRTSGTTMELFF.

The genes are TRBV6-1 and TRBJ2-5; 9 bases map to TRBD2. This CDR3 has 15 amino acids. V lost 2 bases and J lost 5; bases outside the gene matches: 6. The V gene's germline CDR1 is MNHNS and CDR2 SASEGT. CDR3 nucleotides: TGTGCCAGCAGTGAACGGGGACTAGCTTCCGAGACCCAGTACTTC. Protein sequence: CASSERGLASETQYF.

The chain recombines TRBV27 with TRBJ1-6; weak D call: TRBD1 (6 bases). Germline CDR1 and CDR2: MNHEY and SMNVEV (reference sequence). The V end was cut by 3 bases, the J end by 8 bases, with 11 bases between. The CDR3 contains 14 residues. The CDR3 bases are TGTGCCAGCAGTTTCCAGGGGTTCGATTCACCCCTCCACTTT. It codes for CASSFQGFDSPLHF.

The V and J genes are TRBV2 and TRBJ2-2, with TRBD2 matching 10 bases. Germline assignment: CDR1 SNHLY and CDR2 FYNNEI. Trimming cost V 5 bases and J 2 bases; bases outside gene matches: 8. The CDR3 extends over 17 amino acids. The CDR3 spells CASSPLGLAANTGELFF. CDR3 sequence (DNA): TGTGCCAGCAGTCCCTTAGGACTAGCGGCAAACACCGGGGAGCTGTTTTTT.

The chain links TRBV2 to TRBJ2-3; 11 positions match TRBD2. This CDR3 spans 16 amino acids. Germline CDR1 is SNHLY and CDR2 is FYNNEI. The ends lost 6 bases at V and 3 bases at J; junction bases unmatched: 8. CDR3 loop: CASRTHSGGATDTQYF. The CDR3 DNA reads as TGTGCCAGCAGGACTCATAGCGGGGGGGCAACAGATACGCAGTATTTT.

This clone has only one observation. The rearrangement joins TRBV7-9 to TRBJ2-7; 8 bases line up with TRBD1. The CDR3 length is 16 residues. CDR1 is SEHNR, CDR2 FQNEAQ, per germline (reference sequence). V shed 6 bases, J shed 2 bases, and the junction held 12 bases outside the gene matches. CDR3 DNA: TGTGCCAGCAGGTGGAAACCGGGACAGGAAACCTACGAGCAGTACTTC. The encoded protein is CASRWKPGQETYEQYF.

As DNA, the CDR3 is TGTGCCAGCAGACCCGGGGGGGTGCAAGAGACCCAGTACTTC. Amino acid sequence: CASRPGGVQETQYF. This sequence joins TRBV28 and TRBJ2-5, with 8 bases that match TRBD2. Trimming took 6 bases from V and 2 from J; bases not matched to a gene: 5. The CDR3 extends over 14 amino acids. Germline V CDR1 and CDR2: MDHEN, SYDVKM.

This chain connects TRBV7-6 to TRBJ2-1; 13 nucleotides line up with TRBD2. V trimming: 0 bases; J trimming: 9 bases; junction bases outside the gene matches: 2. The CDR3 sequence is 15 residues long. Germline V gene sequence: CDR1 SGHVS, CDR2 FNYEAQ. CDR3 sequence (DNA): TGTGCCAGCAGCTTAGCCCGGACTAGCGGGAGTGAGCAGTTCTTC. Amino acids: CASSLARTSGSEQFF.

J is TRBJ1-1 and V is TRBV4-2, with TRBD1 matching over 8 bases. The CDR3 runs to 15 residues. V was pared by 1 base and J by 3 bases, with 4 bases of the junction left unmatched. Germline loops: CDR1 LGHNA, CDR2 YNFKEQ. CDR3 loop: CASSQGTGSDTEAFF. CDR3 nucleotides: TGTGCCAGCAGCCAAGGGACAGGGTCGGACACTGAAGCTTTCTTT.

This chain connects TRBV2 to TRBJ1-5; D may be TRBD1 (6 bases). The CDR3 spans 15 residues. Germline CDR1 reads SNHLY; CDR2 reads FYNNEI. With 6 bases removed from V and 0 bases from J, the gap between germline ends came to 12 bases. The CDR3 nucleotides are TGTGCCAGCAGCCTAGGACAGCTTAGCAATCAGCCCCAGCATTTT. Protein sequence: CASSLGQLSNQPQHF.

The chain employs TRBV7-2 and TRBJ1-2; D is perhaps TRBD1 (5 bases). V lost 5 bases and J lost 7, with 14 bases in between. The CDR3 is 13 amino acids. The germline gives CDR1 SGHTA, CDR2 FQGNSA. The CDR3 DNA sequence: TGTGCCAGCAGCCCCGACCAGGGCTCTGGCTACACCTTC. Protein product: CASSPDQGSGYTF.

As regards this clone: One junction end does not reproduce the germline sequence, and a read error may be involved. CDR3 region: CSVEGRVGQGSEKLFF. In DNA, the CDR3 is TGCAGCGTAGAAGGAAGAGTGGGACAGGGGAGTGAAAAACTGTTTTTT. The chain combines TRBV29-1 with TRBJ1-4; 10 positions match TRBD1. Germline lookup yields CDR1 SQVTM and CDR2 ANQGSEA. The CDR3 is 16 residues long.

The CDR3 DNA sequence: TGCAGCGTTGAATTGGACAGGGTTATGGCTGAAGCTTTCTTT. This encodes CSVELDRVMAEAFF. The V call is TRBV29-1, the J call TRBJ1-1; 8 bases align to TRBD1. The V and J ends lost 2 bases and 6 bases, in that order; junction bases with no gene match: 8. The CDR3 contains 14 residues. Germline values: CDR1 SQVTM, CDR2 ANQGSEA.

This chain links TRBV30 with TRBJ2-1; weak D call: TRBD1 (5 bases). The length of the CDR3 is 13 residues. V was shortened by 0 bases and J by 10 bases, with 13 bases between the two germline ends. The V gene's germline CDR1 is GTSNPN and CDR2 SVGIG (reference sequence). Here the CDR3 reads CAWSVRLAGEQFF. For the CDR3, the DNA is TGTGCCTGGAGTGTACGCCTGGCAGGGGAGCAGTTCTTC.